These T cell receptor beta chains were read from a single sample in a study of beta chain features in type 1 diabetes. The method was immunoSEQ multiplex PCR; TCRdb's version includes in-frame clones alone and lacks a portion of them. The data hold 330,000 or so clones, with around an eighth observed a single time. The sequenced sample consisted of naive CD4+ T cells from blood. The receptors were gathered from a woman between 18 and 29 years old with type 1 diabetes. Both conserved end residues are part of each CDR3. Fields, in order: CDR3 length, clone size, V gene, J gene, CDR3 protein. Not every row has a clone size; where given, it reads once, few, many or a size class.

cdr3_length: 11; clone_size: few; v_call: TRBV29-1; j_call: TRBJ1-2; cdr3_aa: CSVGQGHGYTF
cdr3_length: 15; clone_size: .; v_call: TRBV7-2; j_call: TRBJ1-5; cdr3_aa: CASSLVGQVNQPQHF
cdr3_length: 15; clone_size: few; v_call: TRBV7-9; j_call: TRBJ2-7; cdr3_aa: CASSPSGGSSYEQYF
cdr3_length: 13; clone_size: few; v_call: TRBV6-6; j_call: TRBJ1-4; cdr3_aa: CASSQLGGEKLFF
cdr3_length: 15; clone_size: .; v_call: TRBV27; j_call: TRBJ1-6; cdr3_aa: CASSIRVTGLAPLHF
cdr3_length: 16; clone_size: few; v_call: TRBV4-3; j_call: TRBJ2-7; cdr3_aa: CASSQSPGQGTYEQYF
cdr3_length: 14; clone_size: few; v_call: TRBV29-1; j_call: TRBJ1-1; cdr3_aa: CSAKEGQMNTEAFF
cdr3_length: 13; clone_size: .; v_call: TRBV29-1; j_call: TRBJ2-5; cdr3_aa: CSVGRGEGETQYF
cdr3_length: 13; clone_size: .; v_call: TRBV4-3; j_call: TRBJ1-1; cdr3_aa: CASSQERGTEAFF
cdr3_length: 14; clone_size: few; v_call: TRBV5-4; j_call: TRBJ1-2; cdr3_aa: CASSSDSGSRGYTF
cdr3_length: 14; clone_size: .; v_call: TRBV25-1; j_call: TRBJ2-7; cdr3_aa: CASALAGGNYEQYF
cdr3_length: 15; clone_size: .; v_call: TRBV2; j_call: TRBJ2-7; cdr3_aa: CASSPTSGFSYEQYF
cdr3_length: 14; clone_size: .; v_call: TRBV19; j_call: TRBJ2-1; cdr3_aa: CASSIDLRVREQFF
cdr3_length: 14; clone_size: .; v_call: TRBV7-2; j_call: TRBJ2-3; cdr3_aa: CASSQTRELDTQYF
cdr3_length: 16; clone_size: few; v_call: TRBV5-1; j_call: TRBJ2-7; cdr3_aa: CASSLDRQGSKYEQYF
cdr3_length: 14; clone_size: few; v_call: TRBV6-1; j_call: TRBJ1-5; cdr3_aa: CASLPGQVDQPQHF
cdr3_length: 14; clone_size: .; v_call: TRBV9; j_call: TRBJ1-3; cdr3_aa: CASSEAGGGNTIYF
cdr3_length: 12; clone_size: .; v_call: TRBV29-1; j_call: TRBJ1-1; cdr3_aa: CSVEINGVEAFF
cdr3_length: 11; clone_size: few; v_call: TRBV30; j_call: TRBJ2-5; cdr3_aa: CAWSGGETQYF
cdr3_length: 13; clone_size: few; v_call: TRBV7-9; j_call: TRBJ2-7; cdr3_aa: CASSLTGIYEQYF
cdr3_length: 13; clone_size: few; v_call: TRBV29-1; j_call: TRBJ1-2; cdr3_aa: CSVEAGQHYGYTF
cdr3_length: 13; clone_size: few; v_call: TRBV2; j_call: TRBJ1-2; cdr3_aa: CASSEGQGYGYTF
cdr3_length: 17; clone_size: .; v_call: TRBV4-3; j_call: TRBJ1-1; cdr3_aa: CASSQAVLGTANTEAFF
cdr3_length: 14; clone_size: few; v_call: TRBV27; j_call: TRBJ1-2; cdr3_aa: CASSFSRGTYGYTF
cdr3_length: 12; clone_size: few; v_call: TRBV7-9; j_call: TRBJ2-7; cdr3_aa: CASSLDHYEQYF
cdr3_length: 16; clone_size: few; v_call: TRBV28; j_call: TRBJ2-1; cdr3_aa: CASSFGLAGVGDEQFF
cdr3_length: 13; clone_size: few; v_call: TRBV19; j_call: TRBJ1-5; cdr3_aa: CASTGLGNQPQHF
cdr3_length: 9; clone_size: few; v_call: TRBV29-1; j_call: TRBJ1-1; cdr3_aa: CSSGTEAFF
cdr3_length: 14; clone_size: .; v_call: TRBV4-3; j_call: TRBJ2-3; cdr3_aa: CASSQVGHGHTQYF
cdr3_length: 14; clone_size: .; v_call: TRBV7-9; j_call: TRBJ1-2; cdr3_aa: CASSPRTGSGGYTF
cdr3_length: 11; clone_size: .; v_call: TRBV2; j_call: TRBJ1-2; cdr3_aa: CASSWGGGYTF
cdr3_length: 15; clone_size: few; v_call: TRBV5-1; j_call: TRBJ2-1; cdr3_aa: CASSLPGTVYNEQFF
cdr3_length: 12; clone_size: few; v_call: TRBV2; j_call: TRBJ2-3; cdr3_aa: CASTTGTDTQYF
cdr3_length: 14; clone_size: .; v_call: TRBV7-8; j_call: TRBJ2-7; cdr3_aa: CASSLVQGHYEQYF
cdr3_length: 14; clone_size: few; v_call: TRBV19; j_call: TRBJ2-3; cdr3_aa: CASSIAAPTDTQYF
cdr3_length: 14; clone_size: .; v_call: TRBV7-2; j_call: TRBJ1-1; cdr3_aa: CASSSDMVNTEAFF
cdr3_length: 13; clone_size: .; v_call: TRBV6-5; j_call: TRBJ2-1; cdr3_aa: CASRPTGTNEQFF
cdr3_length: 13; clone_size: .; v_call: TRBV5-1; j_call: TRBJ1-1; cdr3_aa: CASSLIQGTEAFF
cdr3_length: 13; clone_size: few; v_call: TRBV29-1; j_call: TRBJ1-1; cdr3_aa: CSVEGRLNTEAFF
cdr3_length: 13; clone_size: .; v_call: TRBV10-3; j_call: TRBJ2-2; cdr3_aa: CAIRNRETGELFF
cdr3_length: 13; clone_size: few; v_call: TRBV9; j_call: TRBJ2-5; cdr3_aa: CASSVSGQETQYF
cdr3_length: 14; clone_size: .; v_call: TRBV9; j_call: TRBJ1-1; cdr3_aa: CASSVAGGHTEAFF
cdr3_length: 13; clone_size: .; v_call: TRBV4-3; j_call: TRBJ2-7; cdr3_aa: CASSQGHRDEQYF
cdr3_length: 14; clone_size: .; v_call: TRBV4-3; j_call: TRBJ2-2; cdr3_aa: CASSRAGDTGELFF
cdr3_length: 14; clone_size: few; v_call: TRBV10-3; j_call: TRBJ2-1; cdr3_aa: CAIRGQDSYNEQFF
cdr3_length: 19; clone_size: .; v_call: TRBV13; j_call: TRBJ2-5; cdr3_aa: CASSSSGRSTSGVGETQYF
cdr3_length: 17; clone_size: .; v_call: TRBV7-8; j_call: TRBJ2-5; cdr3_aa: CASSSNRGGVAGETQYF
cdr3_length: 16; clone_size: .; v_call: TRBV7-9; j_call: TRBJ2-2; cdr3_aa: CASSEKDGRAPGELFF
cdr3_length: 18; clone_size: .; v_call: TRBV15; j_call: TRBJ2-7; cdr3_aa: CATSRPSLSGEGPYEQYF
cdr3_length: 12; clone_size: few; v_call: TRBV6-1; j_call: TRBJ2-7; cdr3_aa: CASSELRSEQYF
cdr3_length: 14; clone_size: .; v_call: TRBV2; j_call: TRBJ2-3; cdr3_aa: CASSSTSGGNTQYF
cdr3_length: 13; clone_size: .; v_call: TRBV30; j_call: TRBJ1-1; cdr3_aa: CAWSTGANTEAFF
cdr3_length: 16; clone_size: few; v_call: TRBV7-2; j_call: TRBJ2-7; cdr3_aa: CASSVASGGFSYEQYF
cdr3_length: 14; clone_size: .; v_call: TRBV14; j_call: TRBJ1-1; cdr3_aa: CASSPRQGGTEAFF
cdr3_length: 16; clone_size: .; v_call: TRBV13; j_call: TRBJ2-5; cdr3_aa: CASSQIGQGGQETQYF
cdr3_length: 17; clone_size: few; v_call: TRBV27; j_call: TRBJ2-3; cdr3_aa: CATRRARKTSGGDTQYF
cdr3_length: 17; clone_size: .; v_call: TRBV30; j_call: TRBJ2-3; cdr3_aa: CAWSVGQGVRGTDTQYF